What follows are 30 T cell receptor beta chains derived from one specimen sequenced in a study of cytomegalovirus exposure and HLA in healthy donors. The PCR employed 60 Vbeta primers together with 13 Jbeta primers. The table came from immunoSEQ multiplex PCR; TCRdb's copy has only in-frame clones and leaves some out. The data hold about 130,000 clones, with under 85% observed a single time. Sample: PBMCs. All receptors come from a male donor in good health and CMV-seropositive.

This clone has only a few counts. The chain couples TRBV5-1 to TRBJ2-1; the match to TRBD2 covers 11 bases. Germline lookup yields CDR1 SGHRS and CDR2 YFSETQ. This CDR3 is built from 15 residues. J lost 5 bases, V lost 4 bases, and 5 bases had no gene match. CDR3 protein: CASSEGTSGHNEQFF. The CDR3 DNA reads TGCGCCAGCAGCGAGGGGACTAGCGGCCACAATGAGCAGTTCTTC.

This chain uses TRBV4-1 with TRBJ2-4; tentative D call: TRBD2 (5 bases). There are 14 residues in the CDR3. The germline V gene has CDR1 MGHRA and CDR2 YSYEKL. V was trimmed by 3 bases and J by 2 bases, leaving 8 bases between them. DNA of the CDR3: TGCGCCAGCAGCCATAGCGAGTCCAAAAACATTCAGTACTTC. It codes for CASSHSESKNIQYF.

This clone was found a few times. The chain's CDR3 is CASRRGQGENYGYTF. CDR3 in DNA: TGTGCCAGCAGAAGGGGACAGGGGGAAAACTATGGCTACACCTTC. V is TRBV6-1 and J is TRBJ1-2, with 11 bases lining up with TRBD1. CDR3 length: 15 residues. The germline V gene has CDR1 MNHNS and CDR2 SASEGT. Trimming at V came to 6 bases and at J to 2 bases, leaving 5 bases not matched to a gene.

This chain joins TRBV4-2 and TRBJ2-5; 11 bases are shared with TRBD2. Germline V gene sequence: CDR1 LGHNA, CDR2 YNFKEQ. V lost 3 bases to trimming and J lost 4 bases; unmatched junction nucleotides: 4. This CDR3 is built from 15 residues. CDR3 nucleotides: TGTGCCAGCAGCCAGGTTACTAGCGGGGGAGAGACCCAGTACTTC. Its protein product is CASSQVTSGGETQYF.

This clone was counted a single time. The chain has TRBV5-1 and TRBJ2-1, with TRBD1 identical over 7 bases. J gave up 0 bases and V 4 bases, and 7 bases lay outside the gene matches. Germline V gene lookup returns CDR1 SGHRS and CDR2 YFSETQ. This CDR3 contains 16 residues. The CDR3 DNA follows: TGCGCCAGCAGCCTGAAGACAGGGAGCTCCTACAATGAGCAGTTCTTC. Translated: CASSLKTGSSYNEQFF. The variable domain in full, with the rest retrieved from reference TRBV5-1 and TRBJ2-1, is KAGVTQTPRYLIKTRGQQVTLSCSPISGHRSVSWYQQTPGQGLQFLFEYFSETQRNKGNFPGRFSGRQFSNSRSEMNVSTLELGDSALYLCASSLKTGSSYNEQFFGPGTRLTVL.

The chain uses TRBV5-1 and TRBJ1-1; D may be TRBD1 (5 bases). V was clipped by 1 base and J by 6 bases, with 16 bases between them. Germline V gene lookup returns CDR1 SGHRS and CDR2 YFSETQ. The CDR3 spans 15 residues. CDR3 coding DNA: TGCGCCAGCAGCTTGATTATGGGGGGAGGGCCTGAAGCTTTCTTT. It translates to CASSLIMGGGPEAFF.

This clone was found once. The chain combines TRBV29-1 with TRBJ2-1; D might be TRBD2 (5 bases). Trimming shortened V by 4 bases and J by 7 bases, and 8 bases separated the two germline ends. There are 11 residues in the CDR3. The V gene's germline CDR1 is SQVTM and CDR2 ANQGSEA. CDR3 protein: CSVASLNEQFF. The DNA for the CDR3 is TGCAGCGTTGCTAGCCTAAATGAGCAGTTCTTC.

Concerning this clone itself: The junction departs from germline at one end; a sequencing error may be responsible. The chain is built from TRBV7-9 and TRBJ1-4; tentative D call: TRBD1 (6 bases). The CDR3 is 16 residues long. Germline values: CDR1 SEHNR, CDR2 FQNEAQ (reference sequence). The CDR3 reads CSSSRRKTGLNEKLFF. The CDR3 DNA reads TGTTCCAGCAGCCGACGCAAGACAGGCCTTAATGAAAAACTGTTTTTT. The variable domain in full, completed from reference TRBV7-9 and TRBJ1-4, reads DTGVSQNPRHKITKRGQNVTFRCDPISEHNRLYWYRQTLGQGPEFLTYFQNEAQLEKSRLLSDRFSAERPKGSFSTLEIQRTEQGDSAMYLCSSSRRKTGLNEKLFFGSGTQLSVL.

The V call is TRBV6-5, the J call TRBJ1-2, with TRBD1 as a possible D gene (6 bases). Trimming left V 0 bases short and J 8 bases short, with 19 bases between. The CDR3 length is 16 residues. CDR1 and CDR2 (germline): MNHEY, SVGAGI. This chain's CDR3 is CASSYSGGRGSLGYTF. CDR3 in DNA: TGTGCCAGCAGTTACTCTGGGGGCAGGGGTAGCCTCGGCTACACCTTC.

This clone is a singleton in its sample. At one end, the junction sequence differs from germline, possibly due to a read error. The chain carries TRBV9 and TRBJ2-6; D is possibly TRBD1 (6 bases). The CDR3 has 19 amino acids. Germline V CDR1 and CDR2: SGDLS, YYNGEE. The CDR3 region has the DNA TGTGCCAGCAGCGTAGTGGGGGCGGGCAGTGGCTCTGGGGCCAACGGCCTGACTTTC. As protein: CASSVVGAGSGSGANGLTF. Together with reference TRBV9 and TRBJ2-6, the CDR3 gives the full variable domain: DSGVTQTPKHLITATGQRVTLRCSPRSGDLSVYWYQQSLDQGLQFLIQYYNGEERAKGNILERFSAQQFPDLHSELNLSSLELGDSALYFCASSVVGAGSGSGANGLTFGAGSRLTVL.

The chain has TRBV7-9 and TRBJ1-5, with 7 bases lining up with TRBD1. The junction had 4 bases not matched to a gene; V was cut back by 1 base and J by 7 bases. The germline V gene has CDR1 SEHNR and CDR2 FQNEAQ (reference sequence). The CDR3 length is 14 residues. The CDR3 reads CASSLEAGGQPQHF. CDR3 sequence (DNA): TGTGCCAGCAGCTTAGAGGCAGGGGGGCAGCCCCAGCATTTT.

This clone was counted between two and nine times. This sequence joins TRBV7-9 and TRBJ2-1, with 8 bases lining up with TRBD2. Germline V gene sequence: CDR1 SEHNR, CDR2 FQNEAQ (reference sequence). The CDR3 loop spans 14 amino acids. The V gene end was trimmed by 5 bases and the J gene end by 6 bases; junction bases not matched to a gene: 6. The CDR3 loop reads CASSLSGGGNEQFF. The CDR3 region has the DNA TGTGCCAGCAGCCTTTCGGGAGGGGGCAATGAGCAGTTCTTC.

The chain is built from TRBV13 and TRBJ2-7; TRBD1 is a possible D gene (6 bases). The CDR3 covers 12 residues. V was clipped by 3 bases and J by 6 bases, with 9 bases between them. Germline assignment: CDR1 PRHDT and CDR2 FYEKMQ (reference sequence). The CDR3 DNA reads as TGTGCCAGCAGCTTTAAGGACAGCGAGCAGTACTTC. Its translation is CASSFKDSEQYF.

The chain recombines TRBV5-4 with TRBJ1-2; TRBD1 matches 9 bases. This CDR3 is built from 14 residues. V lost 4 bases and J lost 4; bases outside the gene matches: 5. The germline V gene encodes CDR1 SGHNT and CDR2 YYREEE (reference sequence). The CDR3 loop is CASSVQGAGYGYTF. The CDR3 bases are TGTGCCAGCAGCGTACAGGGGGCTGGCTATGGCTACACCTTC.

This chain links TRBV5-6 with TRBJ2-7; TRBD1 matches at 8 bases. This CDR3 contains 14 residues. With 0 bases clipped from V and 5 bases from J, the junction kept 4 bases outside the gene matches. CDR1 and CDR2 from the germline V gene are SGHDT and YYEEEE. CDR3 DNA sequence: TGTGCCAGCAGCTTGGATACAGGGGGACACGAGCAGTACTTC. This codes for CASSLDTGGHEQYF.

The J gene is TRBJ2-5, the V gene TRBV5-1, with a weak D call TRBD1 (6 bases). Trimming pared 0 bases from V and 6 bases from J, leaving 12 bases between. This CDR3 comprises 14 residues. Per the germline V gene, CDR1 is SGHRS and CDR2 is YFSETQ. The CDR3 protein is CASSLEQGVQTQYF. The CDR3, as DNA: TGCGCCAGCAGCTTGGAACAGGGAGTTCAGACCCAGTACTTC.

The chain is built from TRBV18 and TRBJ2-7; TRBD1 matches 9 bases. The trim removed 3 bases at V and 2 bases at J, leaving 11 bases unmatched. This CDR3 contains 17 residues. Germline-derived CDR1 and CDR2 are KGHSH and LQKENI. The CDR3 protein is CASSPWMDRGEAYEQYF. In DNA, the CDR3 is TGTGCCAGCTCACCTTGGATGGACAGGGGTGAGGCCTACGAGCAGTACTTC.

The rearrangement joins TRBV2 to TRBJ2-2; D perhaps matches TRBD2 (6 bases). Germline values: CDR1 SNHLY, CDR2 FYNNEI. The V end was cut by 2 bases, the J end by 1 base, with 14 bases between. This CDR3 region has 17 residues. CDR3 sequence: CASSEILLAVNTGELFF. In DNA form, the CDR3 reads TGTGCCAGCAGTGAAATCTTATTAGCGGTGAACACCGGGGAGCTGTTTTTT.

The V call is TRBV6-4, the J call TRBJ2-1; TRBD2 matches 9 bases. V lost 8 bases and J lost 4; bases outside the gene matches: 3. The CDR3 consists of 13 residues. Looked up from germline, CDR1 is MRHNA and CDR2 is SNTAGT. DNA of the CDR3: TGTGCCAGCTCAGCGGGGGGTTACAATGAGCAGTTCTTC. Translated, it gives CASSAGGYNEQFF.

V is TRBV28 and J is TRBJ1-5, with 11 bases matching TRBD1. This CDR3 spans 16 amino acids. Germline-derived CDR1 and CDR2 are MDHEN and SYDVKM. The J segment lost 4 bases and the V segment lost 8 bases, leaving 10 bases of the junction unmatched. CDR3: CASSSDRGRSNQPQHF. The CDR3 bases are TGTGCCAGCTCCTCGGACAGGGGGCGAAGTAATCAGCCCCAGCATTTT.

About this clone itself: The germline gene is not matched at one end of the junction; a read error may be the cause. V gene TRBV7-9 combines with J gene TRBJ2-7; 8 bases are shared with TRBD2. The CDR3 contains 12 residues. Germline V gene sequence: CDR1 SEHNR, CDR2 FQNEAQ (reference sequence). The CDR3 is CSSSSPGGAEYF. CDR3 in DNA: TGTTCCAGCAGCTCCCCGGGGGGGGCGGAGTACTTC.

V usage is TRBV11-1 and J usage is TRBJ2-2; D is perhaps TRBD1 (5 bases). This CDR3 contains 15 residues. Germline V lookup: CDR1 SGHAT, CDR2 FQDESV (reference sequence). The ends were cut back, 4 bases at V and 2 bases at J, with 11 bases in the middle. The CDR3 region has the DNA TGTGCCAGCAGCTCCCAGGGTTTCAACACCGGGGAGCTGTTTTTT. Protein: CASSSQGFNTGELFF.

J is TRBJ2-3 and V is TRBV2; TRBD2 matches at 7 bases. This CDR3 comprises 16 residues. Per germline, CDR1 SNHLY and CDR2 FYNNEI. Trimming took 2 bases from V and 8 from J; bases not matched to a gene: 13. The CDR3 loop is CASSENVLLGGSTQYF. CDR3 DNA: TGTGCCAGCAGTGAAAATGTCTTACTGGGCGGGAGTACGCAGTATTTT.

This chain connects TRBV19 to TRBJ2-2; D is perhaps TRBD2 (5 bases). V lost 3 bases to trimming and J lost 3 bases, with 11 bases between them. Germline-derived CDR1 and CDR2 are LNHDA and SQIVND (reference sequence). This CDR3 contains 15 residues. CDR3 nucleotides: TGTGCCAGTAGTATTAGGGAGACATACACCGGGGAGCTGTTTTTT. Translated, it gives CASSIRETYTGELFF.

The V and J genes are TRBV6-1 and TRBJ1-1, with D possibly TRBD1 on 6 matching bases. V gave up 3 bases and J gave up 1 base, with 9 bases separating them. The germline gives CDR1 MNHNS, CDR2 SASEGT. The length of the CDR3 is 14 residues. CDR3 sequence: CASSEGDTNTEAFF. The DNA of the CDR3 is TGTGCCAGCAGTGAGGGGGACACGAACACTGAAGCTTTCTTT.

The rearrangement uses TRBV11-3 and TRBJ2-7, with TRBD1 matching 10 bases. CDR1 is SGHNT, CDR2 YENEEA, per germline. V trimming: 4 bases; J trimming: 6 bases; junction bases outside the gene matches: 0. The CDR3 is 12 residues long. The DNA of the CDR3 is TGTGCCAGCAGCTGGGACAGGGGCGAGCAGTACTTC. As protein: CASSWDRGEQYF.

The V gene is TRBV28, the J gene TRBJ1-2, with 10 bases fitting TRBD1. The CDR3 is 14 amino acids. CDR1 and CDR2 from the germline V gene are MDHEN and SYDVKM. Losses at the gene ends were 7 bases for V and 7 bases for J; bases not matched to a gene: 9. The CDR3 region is CASKLGQGFRGYTF. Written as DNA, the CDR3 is TGTGCCAGCAAACTGGGACAGGGGTTTCGTGGCTACACCTTC.

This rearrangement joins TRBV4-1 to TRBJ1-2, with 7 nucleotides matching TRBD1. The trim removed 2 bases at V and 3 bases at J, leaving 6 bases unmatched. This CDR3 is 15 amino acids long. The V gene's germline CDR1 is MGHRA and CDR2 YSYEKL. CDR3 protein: CASSQHLQGYYGYTF. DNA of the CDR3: TGCGCCAGCAGCCAACATCTACAGGGGTACTATGGCTACACCTTC.

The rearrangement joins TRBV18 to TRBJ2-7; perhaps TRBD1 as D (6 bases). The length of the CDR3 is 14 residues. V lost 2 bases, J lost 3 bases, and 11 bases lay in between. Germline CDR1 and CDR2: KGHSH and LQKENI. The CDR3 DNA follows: TGTGCCAGCTCACCAACCGGGACATTCTACGAGCAGTACTTC. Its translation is CASSPTGTFYEQYF.

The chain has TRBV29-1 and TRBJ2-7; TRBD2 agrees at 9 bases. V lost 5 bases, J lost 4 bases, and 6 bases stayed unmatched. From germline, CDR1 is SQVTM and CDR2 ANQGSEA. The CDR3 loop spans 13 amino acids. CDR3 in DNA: TGCAGCGTTTTAGCGGGAGTAGGGTACGAGCAGTACTTC. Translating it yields CSVLAGVGYEQYF.